This TCR beta chain was recorded in a study of T cells after yellow fever vaccination. As TCR cDNA was made by 5'RACE template switching, a universal primer site and UMIs were added. TCRdb reanalysed the 5' RACE reads using MiXCR and keeps one entry per CDR3 protein. This table holds 240,000 or so distinct CDR3 sequences, 6% to 7.5% found once. The germline V gene has CDR1 SGHVS and CDR2 FNYEAQ. The CDR3 is 15 residues long. V was shortened by 0 bases and J by 3 bases, with 9 bases between the two germline ends. Here the sequenced sample was CD4+ T cells sorted from PBMCs, taken 15 days after the yellow fever booster vaccination. The sequence was obtained from a man under 40 who received the YFV17D yellow fever vaccine. The J gene is TRBJ2-1, the V gene TRBV7-6, with D perhaps matching TRBD2 (6 bases). The DNA of the CDR3 is TGTGCCAGCAGCTTAGCCCTAGCGAGCTACAATGAGCAGTTCTTC. As protein: CASSLALASYNEQFF.